The 32 T cell receptor beta chains reported below all come from one sample, sequenced in a study of cytomegalovirus exposure and HLA in healthy donors. It was with 60 Vbeta and 13 Jbeta primers that the PCR ran. Data came from immunoSEQ multiplex PCR; TCRdb stores just in-frame clones and leaves some out. The data contain some 160,000 clones, around 78% of them singletons. Sequencing input: PBMCs. These receptors were obtained from a woman in her 40s in good health and CMV-seropositive.

V usage is TRBV7-9 and J usage is TRBJ1-5; 10 nucleotides align to TRBD1. The CDR3 is made up of 14 amino acids. Losses at the gene ends were 5 bases for V and 7 bases for J; bases not matched to a gene: 5. In germline, CDR1 is SEHNR, CDR2 FQNEAQ (reference sequence). CDR3 nucleotides: TGTGCCAGCAGCATTGGGACAGGGGAGCAGCCCCAGCATTTT. Translating it yields CASSIGTGEQPQHF.

V gene TRBV7-9 combines with J gene TRBJ1-2; D gene ambiguous. The CDR3 has 10 residues. Germline values: CDR1 SEHNR, CDR2 FQNEAQ (reference sequence). V gave up 5 bases and J gave up 6 bases, with 4 bases separating them. Here the CDR3 reads CASSEHGYTF. CDR3 nucleotides: TGTGCCAGCAGCGAGCATGGCTACACCTTC.

This clone has just one count. The chain is built from TRBV5-4 and TRBJ2-1; 9 bases line up with TRBD2. Germline CDR1 is SGHNT and CDR2 is YYREEE (reference sequence). CDR3 size: 14 residues. V was clipped by 3 bases and J by 7 bases; unmatched bases: 5. Here the CDR3 DNA reads TGTGCCAGCAGCTCTCTCCTAGCGGGAAATGAGCAGTTCTTC. Protein sequence: CASSSLLAGNEQFF.

The chain has TRBV6-6 and TRBJ1-2, with TRBD1 identical over 10 bases. The length of the CDR3 is 13 residues. V lost 0 bases to trimming and J lost 8 bases; unmatched junction nucleotides: 0. Germline-derived CDR1 and CDR2 are MNHNY and SVGAGI (reference sequence). The CDR3 region is CASSYSGQGGYTF. For the CDR3, the DNA is TGTGCCAGCAGTTACTCGGGACAGGGGGGCTACACCTTC.

This chain links TRBV6-5 with TRBJ2-7; 10 bases are a match to TRBD2. This CDR3 has 13 amino acids. Germline trimming cut 6 bases from V and 4 bases from J; bases unmatched to any gene: 3. Germline assignment: CDR1 MNHEY and CDR2 SVGAGI. CDR3 bases: TGTGCCAGCAGATGGACTAGCGGATACGAGCAGTACTTC. This translates into CASRWTSGYEQYF.

The chain joins TRBV7-8 to TRBJ1-2, with D possibly TRBD1 on 5 matching bases. The V and J ends lost 0 bases and 7 bases respectively, with 12 bases between them. This CDR3 has 14 residues. Germline CDR1 is SGHVS and CDR2 is FQNEAQ. The CDR3 DNA follows: TGTGCCAGCAGCTTAGCAGGGGCTCCCTCTGGCTACACCTTC. As protein: CASSLAGAPSGYTF.

The chain joins TRBV28 to TRBJ2-1, with 12 positions matching TRBD2. CDR1 and CDR2 from the germline V gene are MDHEN and SYDVKM. The CDR3 has 15 amino acids. V dropped 6 bases and J dropped 9; count of bases not matched to a gene: 9. CDR3 DNA sequence: TGTGCCAGCAGCCATCCTAGCGGGGGGGTTCTTGAGCAGTTCTTC. Translating it yields CASSHPSGGVLEQFF.

This clone was seen only a few times. The rearrangement joins TRBV23-1 to TRBJ2-7; a possible D gene is TRBD2 (6 bases). TRBV23-1 is an ORF, and what it does is uncertain. The CDR3 runs 14 residues. Trimming left V 8 bases short and J 2 bases short, with 16 bases between. CDR3 coding DNA: TGCGCCAGCGGGCCGGGACGGAGGGCCTACGAGCAGTACTTC. Protein: CASGPGRRAYEQYF.

This rearrangement joins TRBV30 to TRBJ1-1; 7 nucleotides agree with TRBD1. V lost 5 bases and J lost 10; bases outside the gene matches: 19. Germline CDR1 and CDR2: GTSNPN and SVGIG (reference sequence). This CDR3 region has 15 residues. CDR3 in amino acids: CAWQNSRGLDLGAFF. The CDR3 DNA follows: TGTGCCTGGCAGAATAGCAGGGGGTTGGACCTTGGAGCTTTCTTT.

This chain connects TRBV5-6 to TRBJ1-2; TRBD1 aligns across 7 bases. The trim removed 4 bases at V and 3 bases at J, leaving 12 bases unmatched. Per the germline V gene, CDR1 is SGHDT and CDR2 is YYEEEE. The CDR3 length is 16 residues. The CDR3 loop is CASSRREGAPYYGYTF. The CDR3 coding sequence is TGTGCCAGCAGCCGAAGAGAGGGGGCACCCTACTATGGCTACACCTTC. Supplemented by reference TRBV5-6 and TRBJ1-2, the full variable domain reads DAGVTQSPTHLIKTRGQQVTLRCSPKSGHDTVSWYQQALGQGPQFIFQYYEEEERQRGNFPDRFSGHQFPNYSSELNVNALLLGDSALYLCASSRREGAPYYGYTFGSGTRLTVV.

Comments on this clone: The sample has other DNA sequences that encode this CDR3 too. The chain is built from TRBV15 and TRBJ1-1; tentatively, D is TRBD1 (5 bases). This CDR3 contains 16 residues. V gave up 5 bases and J gave up 4 bases, with 20 bases separating them. CDR1 LNHNV and CDR2 YYDKDF come from the germline V gene (reference sequence). The CDR3 DNA is TGTGCCACCAGCCCCAGCACGTGGACATTACCCACTGAAGCTTTCTTT. This codes for CATSPSTWTLPTEAFF.

J is TRBJ2-7 and V is TRBV11-3, with D possibly being TRBD2 (6 bases). Trimming took 5 bases from V and 6 from J, leaving 14 bases between them. The CDR3 has 13 amino acids. CDR1 and CDR2 from the germline V gene are SGHNT and YENEEA. Here the CDR3 reads CASSESTRSEQYF. In DNA, the CDR3 is TGTGCCAGCAGCGAGTCGACTAGGAGCGAGCAGTACTTC.

The gene calls are TRBV2 and TRBJ2-3; TRBD2 agrees at 7 bases. CDR3 size: 17 residues. From germline, CDR1 is SNHLY and CDR2 FYNNEI. Trimming took 1 base from V and 2 from J; bases not matched to a gene: 9. CDR3 nucleotide sequence: TGTGCCAGCAGTGAAGTTCGCATAGCGGGTACCACAGATACGCAGTATTTT. This encodes CASSEVRIAGTTDTQYF.

The chain has TRBV27 and TRBJ1-2, with 11 bases that match TRBD1. The V gene's germline CDR1 is MNHEY and CDR2 SMNVEV (reference sequence). The V and J ends lost 0 bases and 6 bases, in that order; junction bases with no gene match: 6. This CDR3 contains 16 residues. In DNA, the CDR3 is TGTGCCAGCAGTTTATCCGGGGGACAGGGGGGAAATGGCTACACCTTC. Its protein is CASSLSGGQGGNGYTF.

Of note for this clone: The same CDR3 also results from other DNA sequences found in this sample. CDR3 in amino acids: CASSLEGQGNSPLHF. CDR3 bases: TGTGCCAGCAGCTTGGAGGGACAGGGGAATTCACCCCTCCACTTT. V usage is TRBV5-4 and J usage is TRBJ1-6; 10 nucleotides align to TRBD1. V was pared by 0 bases and J by 7 bases, with 1 base of the junction left unmatched. This CDR3 spans 15 amino acids. Germline V gene sequence: CDR1 SGHNT, CDR2 YYREEE (reference sequence). Together with reference TRBV5-4 and TRBJ1-6, the CDR3 gives the full variable domain: ETGVTQSPTHLIKTRGQQVTLRCSSQSGHNTVSWYQQALGQGPQFIFQYYREEENGRGNFPPRFSGLQFPNYSSELNVNALELDDSALYLCASSLEGQGNSPLHFGNGTRLTVT.

The chain is built from TRBV4-1 and TRBJ2-3, with TRBD2 as a possible D gene (5 bases). The CDR3 loop spans 12 amino acids. Trimming cost V 4 bases and J 5 bases, with 7 bases left between them. The germline CDR1 and CDR2 sequences are MGHRA and YSYEKL. CDR3 sequence reads: CASSPAGDTQYF. The CDR3 region has the DNA TGCGCCAGCAGCCCGGCGGGAGATACGCAGTATTTT.

V is TRBV5-4 and J is TRBJ1-1; no firm D call. Trimming took 1 base from V and 1 from J, leaving 11 bases between them. The CDR3 extends over 15 amino acids. Per germline, CDR1 SGHNT and CDR2 YYREEE (reference sequence). Here the CDR3 DNA reads TGTGCCAGCAGCTTGTTAGCCGCTAAGAACACTGAAGCTTTCTTT. Its translation: CASSLLAAKNTEAFF.

The chain joins TRBV19 to TRBJ2-1; 8 bases are a match to TRBD2. There are 16 residues in the CDR3. CDR1 and CDR2 from the germline V gene are LNHDA and SQIVND (reference sequence). Trimming at V came to 5 bases and at J to 0 bases, leaving 6 bases not matched to a gene. The CDR3 sequence: CASSARGGTSYNEQFF. The CDR3 DNA follows: TGTGCCAGTAGTGCTCGGGGGGGGACCTCCTACAATGAGCAGTTCTTC.

The CDR3 is CASSRATLDTEAFF. CDR3 nucleotide sequence: TGCGCCAGCAGCCGGGCAACGTTGGACACTGAAGCTTTCTTT. This chain uses TRBV4-3 with TRBJ1-1; D unresolved. The CDR3 totals 14 residues. V lost 4 bases and J lost 3, with 12 bases in between. Germline V CDR1 and CDR2: LGHNA, YSLEER.

Here the CDR3 reads CAWSASFAEGRYEQYF. CDR3 in DNA: TGTGCCTGGAGTGCCTCGTTTGCGGAGGGCCGGTACGAGCAGTACTTC. The V call is TRBV30, the J call TRBJ2-7; tentative D call: TRBD2 (6 bases). The CDR3 consists of 16 residues. V was trimmed by 1 base and J by 4 bases, leaving 20 bases between them. CDR1 and CDR2 from the germline V gene are GTSNPN and SVGIG (reference sequence). The full variable domain, rest sourced from reference TRBV30 and TRBJ2-7, is SQTIHQWPATLVQPVGSPLSLECTVEGTSNPNLYWYRQAAGRGLQLLFYSVGIGQISSEVPQNLSASRPQDRQFILSSKKLLLSDSGFYLCAWSASFAEGRYEQYFGPGTRLTVT.

CDR3 region: CASSWDMNTEAFF. The CDR3 DNA reads TGTGCCAGCAGTTGGGACATGAACACTGAAGCTTTCTTT. The V and J genes are TRBV14 and TRBJ1-1; weak D call: TRBD1 (6 bases). CDR3 size: 13 residues. Germline assignment: CDR1 SGHDN and CDR2 FVKESK. Between the trimmed V and J ends, which lost 6 bases and 0 bases, there was a span of 8 bases. The full variable domain, completed using reference TRBV14 and TRBJ1-1, is EAGVTQFPSHSVIEKGQTVTLRCDPISGHDNLYWYRRVMGKEIKFLLHFVKESKQDESGMPNNRFLAERTGGTYSTLKVQPAELEDSGVYFCASSWDMNTEAFFGQGTRLTVV.

This clone was found once. V is TRBV5-1 and J is TRBJ1-6, with D perhaps TRBD1 (5 bases). This CDR3 is built from 17 residues. Looked up from germline, CDR1 is SGHRS and CDR2 is YFSETQ. The germline V and J ends were trimmed by 2 bases and 7 bases, with 19 bases remaining between them. The CDR3 here is CASSFKGALSANSPLHF. The DNA for the CDR3 is TGCGCCAGCAGCTTCAAAGGGGCGTTATCGGCAAATTCACCCCTCCACTTT.

The V gene is TRBV9, the J gene TRBJ1-4, with D unresolved. The CDR3 contains 15 residues. The germline V gene encodes CDR1 SGDLS and CDR2 YYNGEE. V shed 0 bases and J shed 7 bases, with 13 bases lying between them. The CDR3 DNA reads as TGTGCCAGCAGCGTAGTCGCCGGTCTAGGTGAAAAACTGTTTTTT. Protein: CASSVVAGLGEKLFF.

The chain employs TRBV5-1 and TRBJ2-5; a weak D match, TRBD1 (7 bases). This CDR3 spans 17 amino acids. The V gene's germline CDR1 is SGHRS and CDR2 YFSETQ. Deletions cut 3 bases from V and 4 bases from J, with 22 bases between. The CDR3 reads CASSSTGQALGGETQYF. DNA of the CDR3: TGCGCCAGCAGCTCTACCGGACAGGCCCTGGGAGGAGAGACCCAGTACTTC.

This clone has just one count. The gene calls are TRBV30 and TRBJ2-7, with 8 bases identical to TRBD1. The CDR3 runs 13 residues. The V segment lost 1 base and the J segment 4 bases; nucleotides outside the gene matches: 3. The germline V gene has CDR1 GTSNPN and CDR2 SVGIG (reference sequence). Here the CDR3 reads CAWSADRGYEQYF. The CDR3 region has the DNA TGTGCCTGGAGTGCAGACAGGGGATACGAGCAGTACTTC.

The chain has TRBV9 and TRBJ2-1; tentatively, D is TRBD1 (6 bases). V was cut by 0 bases and J by 3 bases, with 16 bases left in between. Germline values: CDR1 SGDLS, CDR2 YYNGEE. The CDR3 covers 17 residues. The CDR3 region has the DNA TGTGCCAGCAGCGTAGGGCCGAAGGGGGTGAACTACAATGAGCAGTTCTTC. Translated: CASSVGPKGVNYNEQFF.

The chain links TRBV30 to TRBJ1-2; unclear D gene. The CDR3 length is 14 residues. V was trimmed by 0 bases and J by 5 bases, leaving 13 bases between them. Germline V gene lookup returns CDR1 GTSNPN and CDR2 SVGIG (reference sequence). The CDR3 DNA reads as TGTGCCTGGAGTGTAGAGGATTCTGGGTATGGCTACACCTTC. Protein: CAWSVEDSGYGYTF.

This chain connects TRBV13 to TRBJ2-3, with TRBD1 identical over 10 bases. The germline gives CDR1 PRHDT, CDR2 FYEKMQ (reference sequence). CDR3 length: 15 amino acids. Trimming took 9 bases from V and 3 from J; bases not matched to a gene: 9. CDR3 amino acids: CASQRRQGATDTQYF. CDR3 DNA: TGTGCCAGTCAACGGAGACAGGGGGCAACAGATACGCAGTATTTT.

This chain connects TRBV5-6 to TRBJ1-5, with 9 bases matching TRBD1. This CDR3 has 17 amino acids. The germline CDR1 and CDR2 sequences are SGHDT and YYEEEE. The trim removed 4 bases at V and 0 bases at J, leaving 8 bases unmatched. The CDR3 DNA is TGTGCCAGCAGCCTGCGGGGACAGGGTTTTAGCAATCAGCCCCAGCATTTT. This encodes CASSLRGQGFSNQPQHF.

This chain connects TRBV19 to TRBJ2-6; D is undetermined. V dropped 6 bases and J dropped 9 bases, with 15 bases sitting between them. CDR1 and CDR2 (germline): LNHDA, SQIVND (reference sequence). The CDR3 loop spans 14 amino acids. The CDR3 DNA follows: TGTGCCAGTAGCACAAAGGCTCTAGACAACGTCCTGACTTTC. Encoded protein: CASSTKALDNVLTF. Full variable domain (outside the CDR3, taken from reference TRBV19 and TRBJ2-6): DGGITQSPKYLFRKEGQNVTLSCEQNLNHDAMYWYRQDPGQGLRLIYYSQIVNDFQKGDIAEGYSVSREKKESFPLTVTSAQKNPTAFYLCASSTKALDNVLTFGAGSRLTVL.

This clone was picked up a small number of times. CDR3 sequence (DNA): TGTGCCAGCAGTCTATCCCCCGGGGCTGGAAACACCATATATTTT. This gives the protein CASSLSPGAGNTIYF. This chain links TRBV28 with TRBJ1-3; the D is unclear. Germline V gives CDR1 MDHEN, CDR2 SYDVKM. V gave up 5 bases and J gave up 2 bases, with 13 bases separating them. CDR3 length: 15 residues. The whole variable domain, filled in from reference TRBV28 and TRBJ1-3, reads DVKVTQSSRYLVKRTGEKVFLECVQDMDHENMFWYRQDPGLGLRLIYFSYDVKMKEKGDIPEGYSVSREKKERFSLILESASTNQTSMYLCASSLSPGAGNTIYFGEGSWLTVV.

This clone was counted only a few times. V and J are TRBV7-2 and TRBJ1-2; D is unclear. Trimming pared 3 bases from V and 3 bases from J, leaving 11 bases between. The germline CDR1 and CDR2 sequences are SGHTA and FQGNSA. The CDR3 sequence is 14 residues long. CDR3 bases: TGTGCCAGCAGCTTCGAGGGTCTGGACTATGGCTACACCTTC. The encoded protein is CASSFEGLDYGYTF.